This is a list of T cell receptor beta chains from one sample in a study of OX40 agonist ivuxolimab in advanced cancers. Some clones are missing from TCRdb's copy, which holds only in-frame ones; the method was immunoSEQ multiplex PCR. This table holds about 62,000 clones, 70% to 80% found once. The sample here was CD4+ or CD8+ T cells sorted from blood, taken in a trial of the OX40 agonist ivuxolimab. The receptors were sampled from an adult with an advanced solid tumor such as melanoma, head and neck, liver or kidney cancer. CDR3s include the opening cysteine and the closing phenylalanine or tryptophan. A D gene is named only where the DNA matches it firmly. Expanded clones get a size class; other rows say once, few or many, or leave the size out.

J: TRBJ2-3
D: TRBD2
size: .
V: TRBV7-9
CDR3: CASSLFVAGGPGADTQYF
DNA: TGTGCCAGCAGCTTATTTGTAGCGGGGGGGCCTGGAGCAGATACGCAGTATTTT

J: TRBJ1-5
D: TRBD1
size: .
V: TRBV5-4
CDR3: CASSRQGGNQPQHF
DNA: TGTGCCAGCAGTCGTCAGGGGGGCAATCAGCCCCAGCATTTT

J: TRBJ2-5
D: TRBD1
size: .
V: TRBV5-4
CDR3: CASSFNRGQETQYF
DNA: TGTGCCAGCAGCTTCAACAGGGGGCAGGAGACCCAGTACTTC

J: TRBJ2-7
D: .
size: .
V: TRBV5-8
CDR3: CASSSLSYEQYF
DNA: TGTGCCAGCAGCTCCTTGTCTTACGAGCAGTACTTC

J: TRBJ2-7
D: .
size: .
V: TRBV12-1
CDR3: CASSFFLAGVGYEQYF
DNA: TGTGCCAGCAGCTTCTTTCTAGCGGGAGTGGGGTACGAGCAGTACTTC

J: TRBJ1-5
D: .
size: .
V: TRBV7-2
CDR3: CASSLDSNQPQHF
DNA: TGTGCCAGCAGCTTGGATAGCAATCAGCCCCAGCATTTT

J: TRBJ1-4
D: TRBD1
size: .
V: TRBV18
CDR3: CASSSTGVTNEKLFF
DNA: TGTGCCAGCTCAAGTACAGGGGTTACTAATGAAAAACTGTTTTTT

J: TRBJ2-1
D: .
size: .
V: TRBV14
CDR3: CASSRLKMTGSPYNEQFF
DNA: TGTGCCAGCAGCCGATTAAAAATGACAGGATCCCCCTACAATGAGCAGTTCTTC

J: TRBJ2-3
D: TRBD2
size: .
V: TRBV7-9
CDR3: CASSRSSGGAGDTQYF
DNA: TGTGCCAGCAGCCGATCTAGCGGGGGGGCGGGAGATACGCAGTATTTT

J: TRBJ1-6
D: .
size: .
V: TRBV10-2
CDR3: CASSDRGGGSPLHF
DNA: TGCGCCAGCAGTGACAGAGGGGGGGGTTCACCCCTCCACTTT

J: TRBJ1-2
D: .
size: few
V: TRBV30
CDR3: CAWSAGKYGYTF
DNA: TGTGCCTGGAGCGCAGGGAAGTATGGCTACACCTTC

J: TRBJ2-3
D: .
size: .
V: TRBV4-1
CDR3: CASSQEGGPADTQYF
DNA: TGCGCCAGCAGCCAAGAAGGGGGACCCGCAGATACGCAGTATTTT

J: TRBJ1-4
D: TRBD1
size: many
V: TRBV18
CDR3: CASSPRQGGEKLFF
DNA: TGTGCCAGCTCACCACGACAGGGGGGTGAAAAACTGTTTTTT

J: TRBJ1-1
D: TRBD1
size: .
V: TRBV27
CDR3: CASSLLQGLDTEAFF
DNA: TGTGCCAGCAGTTTATTACAGGGGCTGGACACTGAAGCTTTCTTT

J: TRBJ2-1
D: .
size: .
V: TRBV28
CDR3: CASTSGGPNEQFF
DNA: TGTGCCAGCACCTCTGGGGGGCCCAATGAGCAGTTCTTC

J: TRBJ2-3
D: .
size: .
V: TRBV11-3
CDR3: CASSLTLADTQYF
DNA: TGTGCCAGCAGCCTCACCCTGGCAGATACGCAGTATTTT

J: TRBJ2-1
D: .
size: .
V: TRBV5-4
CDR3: CASRLGTGSSYNEQFF
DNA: TGTGCCAGCAGACTCGGTACGGGATCCTCCTACAATGAGCAGTTCTTC

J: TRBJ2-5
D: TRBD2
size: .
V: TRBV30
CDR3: CAWSLLAGGETQYF
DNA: TGTGCCTGGAGTCTCCTAGCGGGGGGAGAGACCCAGTACTTC

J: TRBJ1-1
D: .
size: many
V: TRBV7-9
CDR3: CASREDSMGGTEAFF
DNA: TGTGCCAGCAGGGAAGATTCTATGGGTGGAACTGAAGCTTTCTTT

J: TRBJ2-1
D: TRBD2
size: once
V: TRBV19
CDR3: CASRYSGSSYNEQFF
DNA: TGTGCCAGTCGATATAGCGGGAGTTCCTACAATGAGCAGTTCTTC

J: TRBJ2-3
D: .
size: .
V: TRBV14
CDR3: CASSQTRGLSDTQYF
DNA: TGTGCCAGCAGCCAAACCAGGGGATTATCAGATACGCAGTATTTT

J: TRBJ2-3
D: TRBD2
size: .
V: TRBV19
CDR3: CASSILSRGAVGTSATQYF
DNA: TGTGCCAGTAGTATATTGAGCCGAGGGGCAGTGGGGACTAGTGCGACGCAGTATTTT

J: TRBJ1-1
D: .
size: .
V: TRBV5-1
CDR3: CASSLVPNTEAFF
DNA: TGCGCCAGCAGCTTGGTACCGAACACTGAAGCTTTCTTT

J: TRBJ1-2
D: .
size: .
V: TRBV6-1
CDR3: CASKAGYGYTF
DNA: TGTGCCAGCAAGGCAGGGTATGGCTACACCTTC

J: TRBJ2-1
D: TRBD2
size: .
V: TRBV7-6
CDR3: CASSAWTSGAYNEQFF
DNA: TGTGCCAGCAGCGCATGGACTAGCGGCGCTTACAATGAGCAGTTCTTC

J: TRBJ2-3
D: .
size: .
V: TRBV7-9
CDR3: CASSLQTATDTQYF
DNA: TGTGCCAGCAGCTTACAGACAGCGACAGATACGCAGTATTTT

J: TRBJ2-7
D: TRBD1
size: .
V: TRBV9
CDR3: CASSRGDSYEQYF
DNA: TGTGCCAGCAGCAGAGGGGACAGCTACGAGCAGTACTTC

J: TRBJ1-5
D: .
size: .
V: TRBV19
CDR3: CASSIGGGRFASNQPQHF
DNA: TGTGCCAGTAGTATAGGAGGGGGGCGCTTCGCTAGCAATCAGCCCCAGCATTTT

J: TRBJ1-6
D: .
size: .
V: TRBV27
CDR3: CASSFGGGSPLHF
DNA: TGTGCCAGCAGTTTCGGGGGGGGTTCACCCCTCCACTTT

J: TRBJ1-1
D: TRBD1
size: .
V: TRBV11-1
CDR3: CASSLGGGTGGFTEAFF
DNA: TGTGCCAGCAGCTTAGGTGGAGGGACAGGGGGATTTACTGAAGCTTTCTTT

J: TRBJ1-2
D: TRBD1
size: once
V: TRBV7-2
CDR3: CASLETGTGIYGYTF
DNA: TGTGCCAGCCTTGAAACCGGGACAGGGATCTATGGCTACACCTTC

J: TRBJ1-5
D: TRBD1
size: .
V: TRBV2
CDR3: CASKDRGGQPQHF
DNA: TGTGCCAGCAAAGACAGGGGTGGGCAGCCCCAGCATTTT

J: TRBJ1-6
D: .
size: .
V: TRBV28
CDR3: CASSEQGTPPLHF
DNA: TGTGCCAGCAGTGAACAGGGAACCCCACCCCTCCACTTT

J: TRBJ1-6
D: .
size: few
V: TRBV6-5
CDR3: CASTLRAGDSPLHF
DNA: TGTGCCAGCACCTTACGGGCCGGGGATTCACCCCTCCACTTT

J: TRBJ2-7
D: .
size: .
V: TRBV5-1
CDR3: CASSRDTSSYEQYF
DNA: TGCGCCAGCAGTAGGGACACTAGCTCCTACGAGCAGTACTTC

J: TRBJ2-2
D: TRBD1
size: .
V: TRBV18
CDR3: CASSPKAGGDTGELFF
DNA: TGTGCCAGCTCACCAAAGGCAGGGGGCGACACCGGGGAGCTGTTTTTT

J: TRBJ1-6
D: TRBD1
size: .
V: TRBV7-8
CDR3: CASSLALTGADSPLHF
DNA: TGTGCCAGCAGCTTAGCGCTAACAGGGGCGGACTCACCCCTCCACTTT

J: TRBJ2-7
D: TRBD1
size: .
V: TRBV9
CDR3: CASSANPGQGYEQYF
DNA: TGTGCCAGCAGCGCAAATCCGGGACAGGGCTACGAGCAGTACTTC

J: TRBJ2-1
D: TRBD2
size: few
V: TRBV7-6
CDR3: CASSTQSGTSGGPRKFF
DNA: TGTGCCAGCAGCACACAATCCGGGACTAGCGGGGGGCCGAGAAAGTTCTTC

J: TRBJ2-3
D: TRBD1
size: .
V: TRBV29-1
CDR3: CSVEEFLQGFRTDTQYF
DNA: TGCAGCGTTGAAGAGTTCCTACAGGGGTTTCGCACAGATACGCAGTATTTT

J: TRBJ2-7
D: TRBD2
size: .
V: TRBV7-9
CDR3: CASSFAGGPYEQYF
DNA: TGTGCCAGCAGCTTTGCGGGGGGCCCCTACGAGCAGTACTTC

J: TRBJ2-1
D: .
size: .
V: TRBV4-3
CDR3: CASSQMAGIYNEQFF
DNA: TGCGCCAGCAGCCAAATGGCGGGAATCTACAATGAGCAGTTCTTC

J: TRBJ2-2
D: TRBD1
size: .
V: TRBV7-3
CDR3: CASSLNRDRANTGELFF
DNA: TGTGCCAGCAGCTTAAACCGGGACAGGGCTAACACCGGGGAGCTGTTTTTT

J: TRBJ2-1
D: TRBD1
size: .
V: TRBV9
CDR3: CASSVVGQGYNEQFF
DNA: TGTGCCAGCAGCGTAGTGGGACAGGGGTACAATGAGCAGTTCTTC

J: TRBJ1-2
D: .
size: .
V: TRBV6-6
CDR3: CASSSDSGYGYTF
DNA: TGTGCCAGCAGTTCCGACAGTGGCTATGGCTACACCTTC

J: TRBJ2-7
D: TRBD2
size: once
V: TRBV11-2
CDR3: CASSSIGGGFSGYEQYF
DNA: TGTGCCAGCAGCTCCATTGGCGGGGGGTTCTCGGGCTACGAGCAGTACTTC

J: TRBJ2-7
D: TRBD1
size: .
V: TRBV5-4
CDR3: CASSTGTGTSYEQYF
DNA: TGTGCCAGCAGCACCGGGACAGGGACCTCCTACGAGCAGTACTTC

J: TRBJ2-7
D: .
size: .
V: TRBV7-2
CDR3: CASSRGLSYEQYF
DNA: TGTGCCAGCAGCCGTGGGTTATCCTACGAGCAGTACTTC

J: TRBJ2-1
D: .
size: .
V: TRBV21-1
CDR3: CASSRTAGTVAYNEQFF
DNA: TGTGCCAGCAGCAGGACCGCCGGGACAGTGGCCTACAATGAGCAGTTCTTC

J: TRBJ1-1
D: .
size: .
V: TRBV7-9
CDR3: CASSLASTEAFF
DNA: TGTGCCAGCAGCTTAGCTTCAACAGAAGCTTTCTTT

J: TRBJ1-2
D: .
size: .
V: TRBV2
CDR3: CASRYTRYTF
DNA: TGTGCCAGCAGGTACACTCGCTACACCTTC

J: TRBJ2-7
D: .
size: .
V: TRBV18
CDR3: CASSPPGTGFEQYF
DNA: TGTGCCAGCTCACCGCCCGGAACAGGGTTCGAGCAGTACTTC

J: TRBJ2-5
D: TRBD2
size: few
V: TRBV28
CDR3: CASSLRLAGEQETQYF
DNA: TGTGCCAGCAGCCTTCGACTAGCGGGGGAACAAGAGACCCAGTACTTC

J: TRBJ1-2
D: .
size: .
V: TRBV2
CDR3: CASSEGGRVVGGYTF
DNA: TGTGCCAGCAGTGAAGGGGGCAGGGTTGTCGGTGGCTACACCTTC

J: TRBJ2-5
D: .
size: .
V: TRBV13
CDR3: CASSLVQGIQYF
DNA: TGTGCCAGCAGCTTAGTCCAGGGGATCCAGTACTTC

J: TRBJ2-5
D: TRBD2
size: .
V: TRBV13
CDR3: CASSLAGGKGEQYF
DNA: TGTGCCAGCAGCTTAGCGGGAGGAAAGGGAGAGCAGTACTTC

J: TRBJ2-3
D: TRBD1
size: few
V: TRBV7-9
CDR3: CASSAGQGGTDTQYF
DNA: TGTGCCAGCAGCGCTGGACAGGGGGGCACAGATACGCAGTATTTT

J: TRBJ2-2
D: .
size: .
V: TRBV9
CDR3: CASSVLGRAATGELFF
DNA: TGTGCCAGCAGCGTATTAGGCAGGGCCGCCACCGGGGAGCTGTTTTTT

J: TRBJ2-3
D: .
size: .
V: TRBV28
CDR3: CASSPPAFTDTQYF
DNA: TGTGCCAGCAGTCCCCCCGCATTCACAGATACGCAGTATTTT